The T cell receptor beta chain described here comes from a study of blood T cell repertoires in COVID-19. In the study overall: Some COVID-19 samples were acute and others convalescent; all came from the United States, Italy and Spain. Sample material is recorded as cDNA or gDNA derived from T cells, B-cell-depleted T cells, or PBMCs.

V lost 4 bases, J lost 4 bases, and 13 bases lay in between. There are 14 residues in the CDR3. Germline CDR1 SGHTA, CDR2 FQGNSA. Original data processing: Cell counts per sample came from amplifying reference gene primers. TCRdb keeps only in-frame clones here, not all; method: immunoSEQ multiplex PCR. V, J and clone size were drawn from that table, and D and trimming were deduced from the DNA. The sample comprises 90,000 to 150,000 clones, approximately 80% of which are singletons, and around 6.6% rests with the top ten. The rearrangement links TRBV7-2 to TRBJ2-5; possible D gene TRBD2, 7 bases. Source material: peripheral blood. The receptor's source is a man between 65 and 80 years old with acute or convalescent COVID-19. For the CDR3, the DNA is TGTGCCAGCAGCTCCTGGGGGGGGCGAGAGACCCAGTACTTC. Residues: CASSSWGGRETQYF.